This TCR beta chain comes out of a study of cytomegalovirus exposure and HLA in healthy donors. Looking at the study overall: The Caucasian-associated ancestry cluster contained about 80% of the approximately 400 genotyped donors.

Study-wide points: In a later analysis, a missense DCLRE1C variant was linked to TCR beta V- and J-gene trimming. One cluster of highly shared sequence variants probably arose as a sequencing artifact.

Germline CDR1 is LGHNA and CDR2 is YNFKEQ. Losses at the gene ends were 0 bases for V and 1 base for J; bases not matched to a gene: 8. CDR3 size: 18 residues. Researchers ran the PCR with 60 Vbeta and 13 Jbeta primers. Method: immunoSEQ multiplex PCR; TCRdb's copy keeps in-frame clones and lacks some. This table holds 95,000 to 100,000 clones, around 76% found once. This clone was observed a handful of times. The antigen remains undetermined. The clonotype originates from a woman aged 60-75 years in good health and CMV-seropositive. The genes are TRBV4-2 and TRBJ2-1; 8 bases map to TRBD2. Sequencing was done on a sample of PBMCs. CDR3 DNA sequence: TGTGCCAGCAGCCAAGAGTCCCCCTTAGCGGGATCCTACAATGAGCAGTTCTTC. Protein sequence: CASSQESPLAGSYNEQFF.